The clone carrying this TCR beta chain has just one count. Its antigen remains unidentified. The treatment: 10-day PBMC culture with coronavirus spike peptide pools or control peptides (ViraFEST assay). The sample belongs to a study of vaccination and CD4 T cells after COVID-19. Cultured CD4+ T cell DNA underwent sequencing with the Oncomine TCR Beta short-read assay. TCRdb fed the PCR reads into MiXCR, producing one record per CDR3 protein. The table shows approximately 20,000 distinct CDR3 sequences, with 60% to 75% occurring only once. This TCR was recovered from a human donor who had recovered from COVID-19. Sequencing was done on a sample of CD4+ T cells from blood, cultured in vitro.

The CDR3 nucleotides are TGTGCCACCAGTGATTACCTTAGCGGGATCCGCACAGATACGCAGTATTTT. This translates into CATSDYLSGIRTDTQYF. V gene TRBV24-1 combines with J gene TRBJ2-3, with TRBD2 matching over 8 bases. This CDR3 spans 17 amino acids. V gave up 2 bases and J gave up 1 base; unmatched junction bases: 7. Germline loops: CDR1 KGHDR, CDR2 SFDVKD.